The 29 T cell receptor beta chains below were found in one sample sequenced in a study of PD-1 blockade in classical Hodgkin lymphoma. Time point in this sample: newly diagnosed, previously untreated cHL patient sample. Repertoires were generated with immunoSEQ multiplex PCR, while TCRdb's copy carries only in-frame clones and drops some. The table has 15,000 to 20,000 clones, about nine tenths seen once. The sample consisted of peripheral blood mononuclear cells (PBMCs). The receptors originated from a human donor with classical Hodgkin lymphoma.

V is TRBV7-8 and J is TRBJ1-4; D uncertain. From germline, CDR1 is SGHVS and CDR2 FQNEAQ. This CDR3 spans 16 amino acids. V gave up 0 bases and J gave up 0 bases, with 8 bases separating them. This CDR3 is CASSLARVPTNEKLFF. Written as DNA, the CDR3 is TGTGCCAGCAGCTTAGCCCGGGTTCCAACTAATGAAAAACTGTTTTTT.

CDR3 bases: TGTGCCAGCTCACCCATCCAGAACACTGAAGCTTTCTTT. Amino acids: CASSPIQNTEAFF. This chain connects TRBV18 to TRBJ1-1, with D unresolved. V lost 3 bases and J 1 base, leaving 6 bases between the germline ends. Germline values: CDR1 KGHSH, CDR2 LQKENI. The CDR3 is made up of 13 amino acids.

CDR3 DNA: TGCGCCAGCAGCCCGGACGGACATAGCAATCAGCCCCAGCATTTT. Translated, it gives CASSPDGHSNQPQHF. The rearrangement uses TRBV5-1 and TRBJ1-5; the D gene is possibly TRBD1 (5 bases). Deletions cut 4 bases from V and 0 bases from J, with 11 bases between. CDR1 SGHRS and CDR2 YFSETQ come from the germline V gene. This CDR3 has 15 amino acids. Filled out from reference TRBV5-1 and TRBJ1-5, the complete variable domain reads KAGVTQTPRYLIKTRGQQVTLSCSPISGHRSVSWYQQTPGQGLQFLFEYFSETQRNKGNFPGRFSGRQFSNSRSEMNVSTLELGDSALYLCASSPDGHSNQPQHFGDGTRLSIL.

The chain uses TRBV30 and TRBJ2-3; D gene unclear. The length of the CDR3 is 14 residues. The germline gives CDR1 GTSNPN, CDR2 SVGIG (reference sequence). The germline V and J ends were trimmed by 4 bases and 2 bases, with 13 bases remaining between them. The CDR3 region has the DNA TGTGCCTGGAACGGTCGGAGTTTCACAGATACGCAGTATTTT. Amino acids: CAWNGRSFTDTQYF.

The genes are TRBV4-1 and TRBJ1-3; D not resolved. Germline-derived CDR1 and CDR2 are MGHRA and YSYEKL. The CDR3 extends over 17 amino acids. The V gene lost 0 bases and the J gene lost 0 bases, with 12 bases spanning the gap. CDR3 bases: TGCGCCAGCAGCCAAGAGTATTCCAGAAACTCTGGAAACACCATATATTTT. This codes for CASSQEYSRNSGNTIYF.

The chain couples TRBV21-1 to TRBJ2-1. TRBV21-1 is a documented pseudogene. There are 12 residues in the CDR3. The CDR3 is CASSNSGDEQFF. DNA of the CDR3: TGTGCCAGCAGCAATTCTGGGGATGAGCAGTTCTTC.

V is TRBV7-8 and J is TRBJ1-2, with a possible D match to TRBD1 (6 bases). Trimming left V 3 bases short and J 8 bases short, with 10 bases between. The CDR3 is 12 residues long. CDR1 and CDR2 from the germline V gene are SGHVS and FQNEAQ. CDR3 DNA: TGTGCCAGCAGCTTTGCGGGGGGCGGCTACACCTTC. Its translation: CASSFAGGGYTF.

J is TRBJ2-5 and V is TRBV5-1; 7 bases map to TRBD2. This CDR3 comprises 15 residues. Germline V CDR1 and CDR2: SGHRS, YFSETQ. Unmatched junction bases numbered 7, after V lost 3 bases and J lost 2 bases. CDR3 DNA: TGCGCCAGCAGCTCTAGCGGAGTACCTCAAGAGACCCAGTACTTC. Amino acid sequence: CASSSSGVPQETQYF.

The gene calls are TRBV6-5 and TRBJ1-4; no clear D. Germline lookup yields CDR1 MNHEY and CDR2 SVGAGI. CDR3 length: 11 residues. With 6 bases removed from V and 4 bases from J, the gap between germline ends came to 3 bases. The CDR3 DNA is TGTGCCAGCAGACGTAATGAAAAACTGTTTTTT. Translated: CASRRNEKLFF.

This clone came up once. The rearrangement links TRBV11-3 to TRBJ2-3, with 14 bases aligning to TRBD2. Germline V gene lookup returns CDR1 SGHNT and CDR2 YENEEA. CDR3 size: 16 residues. Trimming cost V 5 bases and J 3 bases; bases outside gene matches: 4. CDR3 in DNA: TGTGCCAGCAGCACCGGGACTAGCGGGAGTACAGATACGCAGTATTTT. Residues: CASSTGTSGSTDTQYF. Complete variable domain (other parts from reference TRBV11-3 and TRBJ2-3): EAGVVQSPRYKIIEKKQPVAFWCNPISGHNTLYWYLQNLGQGPELLIRYENEEAVDDSQLPKDRFSAERLKGVDSTLKIQPAELGDSAVYLCASSTGTSGSTDTQYFGPGTRLTVL.

The chain is built from TRBV6-6 and TRBJ1-5, with D possibly being TRBD1 (5 bases). V gave up 4 bases and J gave up 3 bases, with 10 bases separating them. The CDR3 has 14 amino acids. Germline CDR1 MNHNY, CDR2 SVGAGI (reference sequence). As DNA, the CDR3 is TGTGCCAGCAGTTCTACAGGAGACAATCAGCCCCAGCATTTT. Translating it yields CASSSTGDNQPQHF.

In nucleotides, the CDR3 is TGTGCCAGCAGTTACTCTAAAGGGGAAGGTGAAGCTTTCTTT. Translating it yields CASSYSKGEGEAFF. The chain links TRBV6-6 to TRBJ1-1; tentative D call: TRBD1 (5 bases). The CDR3 spans 14 residues. Germline CDR1 reads MNHNY; CDR2 reads SVGAGI (reference sequence). Trimming stripped 0 bases from V and 7 bases from J, with 12 bases between.

The chain has TRBV7-7 and TRBJ2-3; 10 bases are a match to TRBD1. Germline V gives CDR1 SSHAT, CDR2 FNYEAQ (reference sequence). Trimming removed 5 bases from V and 1 base from J; junction bases left unmatched: 3. This CDR3 region has 15 residues. The CDR3: CASSPGTGGTDTQYF. CDR3 DNA sequence: TGTGCCAGCAGCCCCGGGACAGGGGGCACAGATACGCAGTATTTT.

This chain uses TRBV6-1 with TRBJ1-1; D possibly corresponds to TRBD1 (6 bases). CDR1 and CDR2 (germline): MNHNS, SASEGT. The germline V and J ends were trimmed by 6 bases and 1 base, with 9 bases remaining between them. The CDR3 extends over 13 amino acids. The CDR3 sequence is CASRGHPNTEAFF. CDR3 in DNA: TGTGCCAGCAGGGGACACCCGAACACTGAAGCTTTCTTT.

The V call is TRBV28, the J call TRBJ1-1; D gene unclear. The germline V gene encodes CDR1 MDHEN and CDR2 SYDVKM. Deletions cut 8 bases from V and 0 bases from J, with 13 bases between. The CDR3 is 14 amino acids. The DNA for the CDR3 is TGTGCCAGCCAAAGAACACCAATGAACACTGAAGCTTTCTTT. It encodes CASQRTPMNTEAFF. The variable domain in full, completed from reference TRBV28 and TRBJ1-1, reads DVKVTQSSRYLVKRTGEKVFLECVQDMDHENMFWYRQDPGLGLRLIYFSYDVKMKEKGDIPEGYSVSREKKERFSLILESASTNQTSMYLCASQRTPMNTEAFFGQGTRLTVV.

This clone was recorded only once. This chain joins TRBV18 and TRBJ2-3, with 10 bases fitting TRBD2. The CDR3 totals 16 residues. Germline assignment: CDR1 KGHSH and CDR2 LQKENI. V lost 3 bases and J lost 0; bases outside the gene matches: 3. The CDR3 protein is CASSPRTSGSTDTQYF. The CDR3 DNA reads as TGTGCCAGCTCACCCCGGACTAGCGGAAGCACAGATACGCAGTATTTT.

This clone has only one observation. J is TRBJ1-2 and V is TRBV2; D may be TRBD1 (5 bases). Germline values: CDR1 SNHLY, CDR2 FYNNEI. The CDR3 is 15 amino acids. V lost 0 bases and J 4 bases, leaving 12 bases between the germline ends. The CDR3 here is CASSEAGRGSYGYTF. Written as DNA, the CDR3 is TGTGCCAGCAGTGAAGCGGGACGGGGCTCCTATGGCTACACCTTC.

The chain uses TRBV7-3 and TRBJ2-1, with 10 bases lining up with TRBD2. With V trimmed by 5 bases and J by 8 bases, 12 bases remained unmatched. Looked up from germline, CDR1 is SGHTA and CDR2 is FQGTGA. This CDR3 comprises 16 residues. CDR3 bases: TGTGCCAGCAGCCTGGCCCTAGCGGGAGCTCGGGATGAGCAGTTCTTC. This gives the protein CASSLALAGARDEQFF.

V gene TRBV2 combines with J gene TRBJ1-2; D remains unclear. The V end lost 6 bases, the J end lost 4 bases, and 12 bases lay between the germline ends. This CDR3 is built from 13 residues. CDR1 and CDR2 from the germline V gene are SNHLY and FYNNEI. The CDR3 loop is CASRGTGSYGYTF. The CDR3 bases are TGTGCCAGCAGAGGAACCGGAAGCTATGGCTACACCTTC.

The chain carries TRBV6-5 and TRBJ1-5; D gene unclear. With 4 bases removed from V and 9 bases from J, the gap between germline ends came to 7 bases. The CDR3 runs to 11 residues. Germline values: CDR1 MNHEY, CDR2 SVGAGI. The CDR3, as DNA: TGTGCCAGCAGTTCCGGCGGGCCCCAGCATTTT. Its translation: CASSSGGPQHF.

J is TRBJ2-7 and V is TRBV4-1; D unclear. Trimming left V 4 bases short and J 0 bases short, with 13 bases between. The CDR3 has 15 residues. CDR1 and CDR2 from the germline V gene are MGHRA and YSYEKL. CDR3 DNA sequence: TGCGCCAGCAGCCCCGAGTGGTTGGGCTCCTACGAGCAGTACTTC. This gives the protein CASSPEWLGSYEQYF.

V and J are TRBV19 and TRBJ1-4; 9 bases match TRBD1. This CDR3 has 15 residues. CDR1 is LNHDA and CDR2 is SQIVND in the germline V gene (reference sequence). V dropped 5 bases and J dropped 5; count of bases not matched to a gene: 6. CDR3 coding DNA: TGTGCCAGTAGTTCGGGACAGGGAATCAATGAAAAACTGTTTTTT. Its translation is CASSSGQGINEKLFF.

The chain employs TRBV19 and TRBJ2-5; D gene uncertain. This CDR3 has 13 amino acids. From germline, CDR1 is LNHDA and CDR2 SQIVND (reference sequence). V was trimmed by 2 bases and J by 5 bases, leaving 9 bases between them. CDR3 residues: CASSIRRYETQYF. The CDR3 DNA reads as TGTGCCAGTAGTATACGGCGTTACGAGACCCAGTACTTC.

A single count supports this clone. The V and J genes are TRBV2 and TRBJ1-2; D unresolved. The ends were cut back, 6 bases at V and 4 bases at J, with 18 bases in the middle. Germline CDR1 reads SNHLY; CDR2 reads FYNNEI. The CDR3 totals 15 residues. Here the CDR3 DNA reads TGTGCCAGCAGGGAGGGTGGTTCAGGCGCCTATGGCTACACCTTC. It yields the protein CASREGGSGAYGYTF.

The genes are TRBV10-2 and TRBJ1-2, with D perhaps TRBD1 (5 bases). Between the trimmed V and J ends, which lost 7 bases and 8 bases, there was a span of 23 bases. The CDR3 is 15 amino acids. CDR1 and CDR2 (germline): WSHSY, SAAADI. DNA of the CDR3: TGCGCCAGCACCGCGAGCCGGGACTTCCTCGGGGGCTACACCTTC. Its translation is CASTASRDFLGGYTF.

This chain uses TRBV6-6 with TRBJ1-1; D is unclear. The CDR3 is 13 amino acids. The germline gives CDR1 MNHNY, CDR2 SVGAGI (reference sequence). Trimming cost V 3 bases and J 7 bases, with 12 bases left between them. This CDR3 is CASSYGATIEAFF. CDR3 in DNA: TGTGCCAGCAGTTATGGCGCAACGATTGAAGCTTTCTTT.

V usage is TRBV29-1 and J usage is TRBJ2-3; either TRBD1 or TRBD2 may supply D (5 bases each). V lost 5 bases and J 2 bases, leaving 11 bases between the germline ends. The germline V gene encodes CDR1 SQVTM and CDR2 ANQGSEA. There are 13 residues in the CDR3. The CDR3 reads CSVRVGVTDTQYF. The CDR3 bases are TGCAGCGTTAGGGTGGGGGTCACAGATACGCAGTATTTT.

CDR3 DNA: TGTGCCAGCAGTGAAGTCAGGAGCAATCAGCCCCAGCATTTT. The encoded protein is CASSEVRSNQPQHF. The chain uses TRBV6-1 and TRBJ1-5, with D hard to call. Germline CDR1 is MNHNS and CDR2 is SASEGT. The CDR3 runs to 14 residues. Trimming removed 1 base at V and 1 base at J, with 5 bases between.

The V and J genes are TRBV6-5 and TRBJ1-3; maybe TRBD1 (5 bases). V dropped 4 bases and J dropped 0 bases, with 13 bases sitting between them. The germline CDR1 and CDR2 sequences are MNHEY and SVGAGI. The length of the CDR3 is 16 residues. The CDR3 bases are TGTGCCAGCAGTTGGGGCCAGGGCCACTCTGGAAACACCATATATTTT. Its translation is CASSWGQGHSGNTIYF.